This is a list of T cell receptor beta chains from one sample in a study of T cells in Graves' hyperthyroidism and ophthalmopathy. TCRdb reprocessed the multiplex PCR reads via MiXCR and lists one record per CDR3 protein. The data hold 550,000 to 650,000 distinct CDR3 sequences, with roughly 13% observed a single time. The sequencing sample was made of blood. These receptors all stem from a woman younger than 45 with Graves' hyperthyroidism that later progressed to Graves' ophthalmopathy. Each CDR3 is given with its conserved first and last residue. The order of the fields is V gene, J gene, CDR3 protein.

TRBV12-3/TRBV12-4	TRBJ1-3	CASSWGDFGSGNTIYF
TRBV7-2	TRBJ2-3	CASSSIPGRFGSTDTQYF
TRBV18	TRBJ1-3	CASSAGPLSGNTIYF
TRBV20-1	TRBJ1-3	CSARGGGTGNTIYF
TRBV3-1	TRBJ1-2	CASSQDVGQLYGYTF
TRBV28	TRBJ2-1	CASSLLHPRVYFREQFF
TRBV12-3/TRBV12-4	TRBJ1-3	CASSLEGATGNTIYF
TRBV4-2	TRBJ2-4	CASSQETDENIQYF
TRBV28	TRBJ2-1	CASSLWGGEISYNEQFF
TRBV12-3/TRBV12-4	TRBJ1-5	CASSFGGVGQPQHF
TRBV15	TRBJ1-4	CATNRDRAATNEKLFF
TRBV28	TRBJ2-1	CASSPPEGTLGEQFF
TRBV5-5	TRBJ1-1	CASSLNPGQDGEAFF
TRBV27	TRBJ1-1	CASRYRDREGGTEAFF
TRBV7-3	TRBJ2-5	CASSLRPGGGETQYF
TRBV20-1	TRBJ1-6	CSAAGGTYNSPLHF
TRBV5-1	TRBJ2-2	CASSLAWTGEAGELFF
TRBV6-1	TRBJ2-1	CASILWGSSSYNEQFF
TRBV12-3/TRBV12-4	TRBJ1-1	CASSREMGRNTEAFF
TRBV11-2	TRBJ2-7	CASSPVRTGSGGSRETAYEQYF
TRBV12-3/TRBV12-4	TRBJ2-7	CASRLGTGRYEQYF
TRBV10-3	TRBJ1-2	CAISEDRRGYTF
TRBV19	TRBJ2-1	CASSMSGTIHYNEQFF
TRBV25-1	TRBJ2-1	CASSDPRRRGGGVEQFF
TRBV19	TRBJ1-6	CASIPGGAGSPLHF